The clone carrying this TCR beta chain is medium-sized. The antigen remains unidentified. This sample is part of a study of PD-L1 blockade in urothelial cancer. Study-level background: Before enrollment, 0 to 3 chemotherapy regimens had been given to patients.

Regarding the study as a whole: Pretreatment clonality of the blood TCR repertoire below the median was predictive of superior survival.

Described time point: pretreatment peripheral blood. Sequenced by immunoSEQ multiplex PCR; TCRdb stores in-frame clones only, minus some. The data hold roughly 52,000 clones, with about four fifths observed a single time. The clonotype comes from a man between 65 and 85 years old with urothelial cancer. Material: PBMCs, obtained around atezolizumab (anti-PD-L1) treatment.

CDR3 sequence: CASRGGTGSGNTIYF. In DNA, the CDR3 is TGTGCCAGCAGGGGCGGGACAGGGTCTGGAAACACCATATATTTT. This sequence joins TRBV2 and TRBJ1-3; TRBD1 agrees at 9 bases. Looked up from germline, CDR1 is SNHLY and CDR2 is FYNNEI. The CDR3 runs 15 residues. Trimming removed 6 bases from V and 1 base from J; junction bases left unmatched: 4.